These 9 T cell receptor beta chains came from one sample sequenced in a study of identical twins (dated by TCRdb to between 2015 and 2016). Library preparation used 5' RACE. Data came from an Illumina HiSeq 2000. TCRdb reworked the public reads: Q25 trimming with fastp, MiXCR clone assembly, productive beta chains retained. Here each entry gathers all rows of one CDR3 protein and keeps the most common genes and DNA. The sample table shows around 250,000 distinct CDR3 sequences, and approximately 7% are seen once. The ten top clones hold 3.5% to 4% of the sample. The same data also went into a second study, on yellow fever vaccine responses in identical twins.

Specimen: memory (CD45RO+) T cells sorted from blood. The sample's cell subset or site label, decoded: CD45RO+ enriched T cells. The receptors here all came from a woman aged 18-29 years in good health.

The chain couples TRBV3-1 to TRBJ2-1; 13 nucleotides align to TRBD2. Germline trimming cut 1 base from V and 7 bases from J; bases unmatched to any gene: 7. Germline V gene sequence: CDR1 LGHDT, CDR2 YNNKEL (reference sequence). The CDR3 loop spans 17 amino acids. DNA of the CDR3: TGTGCCAGCAGCCAAGCCCATGGACTAGCGGGAGTGAATGAGCAGTTCTTC. This encodes CASSQAHGLAGVNEQFF.

This clonotype was seen many times. CDR3 DNA sequence: TGTGCCAGCAGATCCGGGACTTGGGGGCGGGAGCAGTTCTTC. Its protein product is CASRSGTWGREQFF. J is TRBJ2-1 and V is TRBV28, with D perhaps assigned TRBD1 or TRBD2 (6 bases each). Trimming left V 6 bases short and J 10 bases short, with 19 bases between. This CDR3 is 14 amino acids long. The germline gives CDR1 MDHEN, CDR2 SYDVKM. Full variable domain (remainder filled in from reference TRBV28 and TRBJ2-1): DVKVTQSSRYLVKRTGEKVFLECVQDMDHENMFWYRQDPGLGLRLIYFSYDVKMKEKGDIPEGYSVSREKKERFSLILESASTNQTSMYLCASRSGTWGREQFFGPGTRLTVL.

The table lists this clonotype with a few counts. The genes are TRBV9 and TRBJ2-1; 13 nucleotides line up with TRBD2. Germline CDR1 SGDLS, CDR2 YYNGEE. The V segment lost 3 bases and the J segment 6 bases; nucleotides outside the gene matches: 9. The CDR3 spans 17 residues. CDR3 sequence: CASSDRSGTSGTNEQFF. The CDR3 DNA reads as TGTGCCAGCAGCGACCGATCCGGGACTAGCGGGACCAATGAGCAGTTCTTC.

This clonotype was recorded a few times. The chain combines TRBV6-1 with TRBJ2-5; TRBD2 agrees at 9 bases. The CDR3 has 15 amino acids. Trimming at V came to 4 bases and at J to 2 bases, leaving 5 bases not matched to a gene. Looked up from germline, CDR1 is MNHNS and CDR2 is SASEGT. CDR3 amino acids: CASSGFSGGQETQYF. The DNA of the CDR3 is TGTGCCAGCAGTGGGTTTAGCGGGGGACAAGAGACCCAGTACTTC.

This clonotype was detected many times. V and J are TRBV14 and TRBJ1-2; no clear D. In germline, CDR1 is SGHDN, CDR2 FVKESK. The CDR3 sequence is 11 residues long. V lost 0 bases and J lost 14, with 10 bases in between. CDR3 in DNA: TGTGCCAGCAGCCAAGATAGGGCGGCGACCTTC. Translating it yields CASSQDRAATF.

The chain has TRBV4-1 and TRBJ2-1; 9 nucleotides match TRBD1. The CDR3 has 15 residues. V was clipped by 0 bases and J by 10 bases; unmatched bases: 7. In germline, CDR1 is MGHRA, CDR2 YSYEKL. CDR3 in DNA: TGCGCCAGCAGCCAAGAGCGGACAGGGGCTTGGGAGCAGTTCTTC. Translation: CASSQERTGAWEQFF.

The chain couples TRBV20-1 to TRBJ1-4; the D gene is possibly TRBD1 (5 bases). V was trimmed by 6 bases and J by 7 bases, leaving 9 bases between them. This CDR3 is 11 amino acids long. CDR1 is DFQATT, CDR2 SNEGSKA, per germline (reference sequence). The chain's CDR3 is CSAWGGEKLFF. The CDR3 DNA is TGCAGTGCGTGGGGGGGTGAAAAACTGTTTTTT.

The V gene is TRBV5-1, the J gene TRBJ2-3; TRBD2 is a possible D gene (7 bases). Germline V gives CDR1 SGHRS, CDR2 YFSETQ. This CDR3 is 16 amino acids long. Trimming took off 4 bases at V and 6 bases at J, with 21 bases between the two ends. The CDR3: CASSTDRITGGDTQYF. The DNA for the CDR3 is TGCGCCAGCAGCACAGACAGGATTACCGGGGGGGATACGCAGTATTTT. The complete variable domain, with remaining parts taken from reference TRBV5-1 and TRBJ2-3, reads KAGVTQTPRYLIKTRGQQVTLSCSPISGHRSVSWYQQTPGQGLQFLFEYFSETQRNKGNFPGRFSGRQFSNSRSEMNVSTLELGDSALYLCASSTDRITGGDTQYFGPGTRLTVL.

The rearrangement joins TRBV28 to TRBJ2-7; the D gene is possibly TRBD2 (5 bases). Trimming stripped 3 bases from V and 1 base from J, with 19 bases between. Germline V gene data show CDR1 as MDHEN and CDR2 as SYDVKM. The CDR3 has 17 amino acids. The CDR3 DNA reads TGTGCCAGCAGTTTCTCCCTAGCCCTCACCGTATCCTACGAGCAGTACTTC. Translating gives CASSFSLALTVSYEQYF.